A selection of T cell receptor beta chains follows, all from one sample in a study of cytomegalovirus exposure and HLA in healthy donors. Using immunoSEQ multiplex PCR, the repertoire was profiled, and TCRdb retains in-frame clones only, with some absent. The sample records around 150,000 clones, about 77% being singletons. The sequenced material came from PBMCs. These receptors were obtained from a male donor in good health and CMV-seropositive. Each CDR3 is given with its conserved first and last residue. Size tells how often a clone was seen (once, few, many) or the class of an expanded clone, and some rows leave it out.

abundance	v_gene	CDR3aa
.	TRBV18	CASSPIAQGLGETQYF
.	TRBV19	CASSLSSGSYEQYF
few	TRBV10-3	CAISEAGADTEAFF
few	TRBV19	CASSDRDSSTDTQYF
.	TRBV7-9	CASSLGGRGLAKETQYF
.	TRBV7-9	CASSSPGGTGELFF
.	TRBV6-6	CASSYSLGRGTIYF
.	TRBV18	CASSPDRGVGGYTF
.	TRBV13	CASSSASRGSTDTQYF
.	TRBV9	CASSVGDTDTQYF
.	TRBV7-2	CASSFSENVEQFF
once	TRBV30	CAGCGGSSYEQYF
few	TRBV6-6	CASSHAAGNYGYTF
.	TRBV7-2	CASSTLAAYNEQFF
few	TRBV2	CASFTDRPPGWGYTF
.	TRBV5-5	CASSLLDGGAYEQYF
few	TRBV5-1	CASSLEGTAAAGANVLTF
.	TRBV7-9	CSSTPSGAIPYEQYF
once	TRBV19	CASRPTGNSPLHF
.	TRBV9	CASSPYEADTQYF
.	TRBV4-2	CASSAPGRAGFEAFF
once	TRBV4-3	CASSQEPGGSYNEQFF